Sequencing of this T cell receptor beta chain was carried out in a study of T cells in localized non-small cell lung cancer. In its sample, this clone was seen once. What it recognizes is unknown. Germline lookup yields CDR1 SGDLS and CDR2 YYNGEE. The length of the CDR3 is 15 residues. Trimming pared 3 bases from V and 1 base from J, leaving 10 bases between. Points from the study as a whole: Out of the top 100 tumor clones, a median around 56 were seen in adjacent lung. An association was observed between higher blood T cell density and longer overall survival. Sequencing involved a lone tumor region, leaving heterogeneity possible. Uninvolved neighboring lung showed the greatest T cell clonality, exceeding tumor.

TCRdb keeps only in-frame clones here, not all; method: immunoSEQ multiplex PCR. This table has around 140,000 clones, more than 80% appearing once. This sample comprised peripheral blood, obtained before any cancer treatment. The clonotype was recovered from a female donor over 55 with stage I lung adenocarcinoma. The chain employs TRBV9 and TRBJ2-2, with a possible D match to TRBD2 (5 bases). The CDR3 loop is CASSAGSGNTGELFF. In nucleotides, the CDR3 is TGTGCCAGCAGCGCGGGGAGCGGGAACACCGGGGAGCTGTTTTTT.